Listed below are T cell receptor beta chains from one sample, sequenced in a study of cytotoxic CD8 clonotypes in ibrutinib-treated CLL. Sequenced by immunoSEQ multiplex PCR; TCRdb stores in-frame clones only, minus some. The sample has some 350,000 clones, 67% seen once; the top ten hold under 8%. The source material was PBMCs, sampled after 36 months of ibrutinib treatment. Receptors were obtained from a human donor with chronic lymphocytic leukemia. The CDR3 runs from the conserved cysteine through the conserved F or W.

V: TRBV18; CDR3: CASSLGPPSYEQYF
V: TRBV25-1; CDR3: CASSEPPGQGTTNEKLFF
V: TRBV15; CDR3: CATSSILEYYNEQFF
V: TRBV19; CDR3: CASSIGDRWHSGANVLTF
V: TRBV11-3; CDR3: CASSLRRDRAIKQPQHF
V: TRBV27; CDR3: CASSLRSTGGVYNEQFF
V: TRBV28; CDR3: CATGPSGQGEETQYF
V: TRBV29-1; CDR3: CSVSDRAKNIQYF
V: TRBV7-3; CDR3: CASSLGGRGTDTQYF
V: TRBV29-1; CDR3: CSVQLRAMKNEQYF
V: TRBV7-8; CDR3: CASSLAGGNYGYTF
V: TRBV6-5; CDR3: CASSSTGPYSYGYTF
V: TRBV5-1; CDR3: CASSRQDNSPLHF
V: TRBV13; CDR3: CASSLDRISETQYF
V: TRBV15; CDR3: CATSRDSLYEQYF
V: TRBV28; CDR3: CASRGDTEKLFF
V: TRBV9; CDR3: CASSVGGTGAIYEQYF
V: TRBV2; CDR3: CASSPQGGQLETQYF
V: TRBV27; CDR3: CASRPRGAAQPQHF
V: TRBV19; CDR3: CASSSTGNNEQFF
V: TRBV6-6; CDR3: CASSRQVNYGYTF
V: TRBV9; CDR3: CASSVSTGAQETQYF
V: TRBV7-2; CDR3: CASSVGTGLSGELFF
V: TRBV25-1; CDR3: CASSEVGALQETQYF
V: TRBV5-1; CDR3: CASSTWTAYNEQFF
V: TRBV15; CDR3: CATSTDRGHLYEQYF
V: TRBV4-1; CDR3: CASSQASGRQETQYF
V: TRBV19; CDR3: CASSIGRTGTRGYTF
V: TRBV15; CDR3: CATGDHISGNTIYF
V: TRBV4-3; CDR3: CASSQDILGFAGRGYTF
V: TRBV7-6; CDR3: CASSPLGVTGHEKLFF
V: TRBV5-4; CDR3: CASSFRLIGDEQYF
V: TRBV7-3; CDR3: CASSLGQGAQETQYF
V: TRBV4-2; CDR3: CASRSGSKKYEQYF
V: TRBV5-1; CDR3: CASSPSLGGTAKEQYF
V: TRBV9; CDR3: CASSVEGLWGGEQYF
V: TRBV5-1; CDR3: CASSLYTDSEQYF
V: TRBV10-3; CDR3: CATGGGGPFGELFF
V: TRBV28; CDR3: CASSSATGYGQPQHF
V: TRBV19; CDR3: CASSTTLGQGKEQYF
V: TRBV6-5; CDR3: CASSKTLQETQYF
V: TRBV5-6; CDR3: CASSFGRSGNTIYF
V: TRBV7-8; CDR3: CASSLVDRRSGANVLTF
V: TRBV5-1; CDR3: CASSLLAGGPAGELFF
V: TRBV27; CDR3: CASSPRTGGILPKNIQYF
V: TRBV9; CDR3: CASSVPPKETQYF
V: TRBV5-1; CDR3: CASSLGGGGAIDEQYF
V: TRBV20-1; CDR3: CSARDGFAAFF
V: TRBV27; CDR3: CASSLFGGHTVPYTEAFF
V: TRBV23-1; CDR3: CASSQSWGPQGGEKLFF
V: TRBV6-7; CDR3: CASSNDRALSYEQYF
V: TRBV28; CDR3: CASSVRGGYGYTF
V: TRBV5-4; CDR3: CASSWDRKLYGYTF
V: TRBV4-1; CDR3: CASSQVQGAGSYEQYF
V: TRBV28; CDR3: CASDLGTGAGQPQHF